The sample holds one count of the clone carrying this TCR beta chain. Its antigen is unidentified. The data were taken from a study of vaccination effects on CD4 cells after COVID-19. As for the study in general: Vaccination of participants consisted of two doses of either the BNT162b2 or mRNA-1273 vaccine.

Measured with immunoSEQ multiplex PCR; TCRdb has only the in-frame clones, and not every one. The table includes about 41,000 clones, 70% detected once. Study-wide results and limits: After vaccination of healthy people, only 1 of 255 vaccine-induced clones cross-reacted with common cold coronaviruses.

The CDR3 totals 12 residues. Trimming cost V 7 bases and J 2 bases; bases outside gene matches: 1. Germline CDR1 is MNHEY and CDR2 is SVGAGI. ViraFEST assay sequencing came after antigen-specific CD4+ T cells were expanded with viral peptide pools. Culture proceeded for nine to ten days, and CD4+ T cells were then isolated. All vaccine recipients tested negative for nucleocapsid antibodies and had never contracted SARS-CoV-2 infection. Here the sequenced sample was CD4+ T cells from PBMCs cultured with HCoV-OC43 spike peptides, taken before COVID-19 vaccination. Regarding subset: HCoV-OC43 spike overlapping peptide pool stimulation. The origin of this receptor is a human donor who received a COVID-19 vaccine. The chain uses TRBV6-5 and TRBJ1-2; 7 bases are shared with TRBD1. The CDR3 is CASKDRNYGYTF. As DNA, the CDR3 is TGTGCCAGCAAGGACAGGAACTATGGCTACACCTTC.